This T cell receptor beta chain derives from a study of CD8+CD57+ T cells in acquired aplastic anemia. About the research overall: Sorted cells (CD4+ and CD8+) yielded DNA amounts that averaged about 3.4 ug. CD4+ cells from healthy donors averaged about 9.8 million reads. Study-level findings and limits: Common to patients and controls were 25 to 30 CD8+ CDR3 sequences.

The germline V and J ends were trimmed by 4 bases and 3 bases, with 16 bases remaining between them. The CDR3 totals 15 residues. The germline V gene encodes CDR1 LNHNV and CDR2 YYDKDF (reference sequence). CDR3 and TCR beta VDJ profiling relied on a genomic DNA template. TCRdb reanalysed the reads using MiXCR and keeps one entry per CDR3 protein. Among tens of thousands of distinct CDR3 sequences, roughly half were seen once, and the ten largest hold approximately 70%. About this clonotype itself: Its target is unknown.

This clonotype was obtained from a human donor in good health, serving as a control. V gene TRBV15 combines with J gene TRBJ2-7; D might be TRBD1 (6 bases). The sequencing sample was made of sorted CD4+, CD8+, or CD8+CD57+ T cells (not recorded which) from PBMCs. The CDR3 spells CATSIKQGGGYEQYF. The CDR3, as DNA: TGTGCCACCAGCATCAAACAGGGCGGAGGCTACGAGCAGTACTTC.